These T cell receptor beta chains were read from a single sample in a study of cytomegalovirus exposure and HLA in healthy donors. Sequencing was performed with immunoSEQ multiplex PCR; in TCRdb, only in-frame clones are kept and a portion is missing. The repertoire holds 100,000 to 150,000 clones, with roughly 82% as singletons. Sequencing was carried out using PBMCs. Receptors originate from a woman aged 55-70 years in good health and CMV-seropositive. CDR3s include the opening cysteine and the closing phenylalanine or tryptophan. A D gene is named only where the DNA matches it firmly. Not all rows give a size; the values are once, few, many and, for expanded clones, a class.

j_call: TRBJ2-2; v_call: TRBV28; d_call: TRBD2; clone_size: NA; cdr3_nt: TGTGCCAGCAGTCCGGGGACTAGCAAAGGCGGGGAGCTGTTTTTT; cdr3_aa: CASSPGTSKGGELFF
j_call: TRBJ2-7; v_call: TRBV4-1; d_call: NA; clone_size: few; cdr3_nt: TGCGCCAGCAGCCAAGTCGGTCTCTCGCCCCCCTACGAGCAGTACTTC; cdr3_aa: CASSQVGLSPPYEQYF
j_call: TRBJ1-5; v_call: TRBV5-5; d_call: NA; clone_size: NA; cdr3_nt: TGTGCCAGCAGCCAATTTTTACAGGGAAATCAGCCCCAGCATTTT; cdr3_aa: CASSQFLQGNQPQHF
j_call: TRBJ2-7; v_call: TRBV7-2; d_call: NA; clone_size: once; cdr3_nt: TGTGCCAGCAGCCTTCAGTCGGGAGCTGGAGAGCAGTACTTC; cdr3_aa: CASSLQSGAGEQYF
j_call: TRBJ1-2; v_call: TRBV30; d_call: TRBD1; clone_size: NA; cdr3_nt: TGTGCCTGGACCCGGACAGGGTATGGCTACACCTTC; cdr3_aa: CAWTRTGYGYTF
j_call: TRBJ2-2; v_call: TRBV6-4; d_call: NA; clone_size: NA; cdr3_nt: TGTGCCAGCAGTGCGTTACGGGGCACCGGGGAGCTGTTTTTT; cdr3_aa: CASSALRGTGELFF
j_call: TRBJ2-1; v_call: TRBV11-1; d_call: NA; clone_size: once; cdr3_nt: TGTGCCAGCAGCCGGCGGAGGGATGAGCAGTTCTTC; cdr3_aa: CASSRRRDEQFF
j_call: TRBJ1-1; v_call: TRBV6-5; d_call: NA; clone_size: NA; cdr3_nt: TGTGCCAGCAGTTACTCAGGGACTGGAGAAGCTTTCTTT; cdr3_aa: CASSYSGTGEAFF
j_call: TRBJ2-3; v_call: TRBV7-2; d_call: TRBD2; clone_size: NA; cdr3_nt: TGTGCCAGCAGCTTAAGAGCCTATCGGGGAGCGGGGGCAGATACGCAGTATTTT; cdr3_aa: CASSLRAYRGAGADTQYF
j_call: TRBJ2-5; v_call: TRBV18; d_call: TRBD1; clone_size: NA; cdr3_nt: TGTGCCAGCTCATCCTTAGGGACAGGGAAAGAGACCCAGTACTTC; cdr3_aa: CASSSLGTGKETQYF
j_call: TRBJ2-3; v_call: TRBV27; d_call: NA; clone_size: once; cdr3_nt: TGTGCCAGCAGTTTATACGACAGGTCCACAGATACGCAGTATTTT; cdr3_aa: CASSLYDRSTDTQYF
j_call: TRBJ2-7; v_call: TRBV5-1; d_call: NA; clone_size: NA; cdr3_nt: TGCGCCAGCACCCGAGCCGGAGACTCCTACGAGCAGTACTTC; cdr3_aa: CASTRAGDSYEQYF
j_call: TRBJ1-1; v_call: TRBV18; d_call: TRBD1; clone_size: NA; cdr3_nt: TGTGCCAGCTCCGAGGGAACCAGGGGGCCCACTGAAGCTTTCTTT; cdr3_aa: CASSEGTRGPTEAFF
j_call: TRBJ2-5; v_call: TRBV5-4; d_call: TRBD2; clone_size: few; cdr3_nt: TGTGCCAGCAGCTTCTGGCCTAGCGGGGGGAGTGAGACCCAGTACTTC; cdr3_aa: CASSFWPSGGSETQYF
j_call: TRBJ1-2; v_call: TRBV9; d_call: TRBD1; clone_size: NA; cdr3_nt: TGTGCCAGCAGCGTAGAGCCGAGACAGGGCCTCTATGGCTACACCTTC; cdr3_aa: CASSVEPRQGLYGYTF
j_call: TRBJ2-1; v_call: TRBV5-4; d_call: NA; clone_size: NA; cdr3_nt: TGTGCCAGCAGCTTGAGGGTGGGCCCCGGACTAGGGGGCTACAATGAGCAGTTCTTC; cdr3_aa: CASSLRVGPGLGGYNEQFF
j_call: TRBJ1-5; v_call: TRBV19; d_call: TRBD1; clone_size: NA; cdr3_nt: TGTGCCAGTAGTACGACAGGGATCCGAAATCAGCCCCAGCATTTT; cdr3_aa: CASSTTGIRNQPQHF
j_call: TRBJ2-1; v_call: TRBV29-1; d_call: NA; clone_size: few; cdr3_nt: TGCAGCGTTGAATGGACAGCGACCAATGAGCAGTTCTTC; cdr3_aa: CSVEWTATNEQFF
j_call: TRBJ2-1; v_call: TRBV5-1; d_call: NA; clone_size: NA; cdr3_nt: TGCGCCAGCAGCTTACAGGGACGGGATGAGCAGTTCTTC; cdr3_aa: CASSLQGRDEQFF
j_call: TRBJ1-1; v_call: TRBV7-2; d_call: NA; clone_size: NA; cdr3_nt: TGTGCCAGCAGCTACAGTAATCAGAACACTGAAGCTTTCTTT; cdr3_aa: CASSYSNQNTEAFF
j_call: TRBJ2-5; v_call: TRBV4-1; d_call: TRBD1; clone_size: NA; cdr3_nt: TGCGCCAGCAGCCAAGGTCCCCCGAGAGGGGGCAGGGAGACCCAGTACTTC; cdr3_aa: CASSQGPPRGGRETQYF
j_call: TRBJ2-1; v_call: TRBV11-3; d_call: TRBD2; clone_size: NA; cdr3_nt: TGTGCCAGCAGCTTAGGAGCTAGCGGGAGCAGCAATGAGCAGTTCTTC; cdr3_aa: CASSLGASGSSNEQFF
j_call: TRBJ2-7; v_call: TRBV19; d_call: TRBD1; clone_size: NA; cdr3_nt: TGTGCCAGTAGTTTCGACAGGGGGCTAAAGTATGAGCAGTACTTC; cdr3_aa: CASSFDRGLKYEQYF
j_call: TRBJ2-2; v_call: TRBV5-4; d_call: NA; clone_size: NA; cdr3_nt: TGTGCCAGCAGCCCCGGCACCGGGGAGCTGTTTTTT; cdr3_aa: CASSPGTGELFF
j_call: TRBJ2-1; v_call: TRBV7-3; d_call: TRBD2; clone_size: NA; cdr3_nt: TGTGCCAGCAGCGGGCGGGGTAGCGGGAGGGCCTACAATGAGCAGTTCTTC; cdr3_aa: CASSGRGSGRAYNEQFF
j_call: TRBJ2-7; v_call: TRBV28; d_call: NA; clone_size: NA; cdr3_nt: TGTGCCAGCAGTTTAATCCCACCTCGAGGGCTCCACGAGCAGTACTTC; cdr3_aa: CASSLIPPRGLHEQYF